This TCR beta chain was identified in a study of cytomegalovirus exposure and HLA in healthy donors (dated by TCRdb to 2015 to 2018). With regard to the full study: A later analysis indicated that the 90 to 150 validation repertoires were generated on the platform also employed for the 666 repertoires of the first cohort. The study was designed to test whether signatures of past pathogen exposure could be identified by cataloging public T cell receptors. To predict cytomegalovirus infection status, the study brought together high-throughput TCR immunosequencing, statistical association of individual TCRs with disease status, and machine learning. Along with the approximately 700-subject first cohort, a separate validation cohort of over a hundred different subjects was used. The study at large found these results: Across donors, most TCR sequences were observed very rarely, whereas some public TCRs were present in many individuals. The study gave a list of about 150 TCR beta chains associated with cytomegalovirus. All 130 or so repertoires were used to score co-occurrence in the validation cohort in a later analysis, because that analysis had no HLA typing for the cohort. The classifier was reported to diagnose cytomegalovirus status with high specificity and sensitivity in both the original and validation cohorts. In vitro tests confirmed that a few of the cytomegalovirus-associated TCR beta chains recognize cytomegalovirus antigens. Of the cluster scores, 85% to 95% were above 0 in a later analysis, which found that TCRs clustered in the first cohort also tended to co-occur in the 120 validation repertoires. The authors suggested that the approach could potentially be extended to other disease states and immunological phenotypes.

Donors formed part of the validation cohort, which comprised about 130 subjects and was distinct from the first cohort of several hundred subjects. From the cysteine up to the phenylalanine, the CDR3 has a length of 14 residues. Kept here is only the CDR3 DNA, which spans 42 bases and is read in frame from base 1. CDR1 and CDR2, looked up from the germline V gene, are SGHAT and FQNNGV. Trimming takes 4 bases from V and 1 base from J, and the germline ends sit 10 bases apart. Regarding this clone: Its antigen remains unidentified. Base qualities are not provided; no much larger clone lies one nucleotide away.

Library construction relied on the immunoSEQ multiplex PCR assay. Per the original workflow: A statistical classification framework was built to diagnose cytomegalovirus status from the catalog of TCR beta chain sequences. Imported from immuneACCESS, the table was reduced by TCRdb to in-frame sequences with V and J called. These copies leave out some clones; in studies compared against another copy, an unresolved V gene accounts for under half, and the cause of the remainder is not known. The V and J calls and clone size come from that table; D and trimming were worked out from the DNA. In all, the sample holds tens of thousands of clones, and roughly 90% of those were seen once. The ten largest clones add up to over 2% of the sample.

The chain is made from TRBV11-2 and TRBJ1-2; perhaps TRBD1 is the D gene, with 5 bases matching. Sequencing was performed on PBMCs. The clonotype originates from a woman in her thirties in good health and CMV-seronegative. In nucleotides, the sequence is TGTGCCAGCAGCTCAGGGCAGATTAACTATGGCTACACCTTC. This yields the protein CASSSGQINYGYTF.